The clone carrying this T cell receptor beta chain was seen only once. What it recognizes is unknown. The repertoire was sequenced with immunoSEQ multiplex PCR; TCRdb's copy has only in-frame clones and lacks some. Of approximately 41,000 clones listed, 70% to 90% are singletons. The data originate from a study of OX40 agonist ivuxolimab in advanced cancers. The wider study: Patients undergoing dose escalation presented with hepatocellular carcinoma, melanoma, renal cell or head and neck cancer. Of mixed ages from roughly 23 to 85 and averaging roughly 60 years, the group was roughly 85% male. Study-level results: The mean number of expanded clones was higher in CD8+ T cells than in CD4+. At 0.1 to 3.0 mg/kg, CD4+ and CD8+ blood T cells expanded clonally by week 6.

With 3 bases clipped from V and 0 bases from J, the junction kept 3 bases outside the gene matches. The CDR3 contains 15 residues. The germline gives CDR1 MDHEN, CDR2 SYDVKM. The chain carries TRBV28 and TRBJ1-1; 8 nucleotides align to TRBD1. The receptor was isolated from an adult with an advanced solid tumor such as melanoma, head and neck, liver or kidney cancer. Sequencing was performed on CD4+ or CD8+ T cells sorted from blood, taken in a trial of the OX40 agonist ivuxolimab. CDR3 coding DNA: TGTGCCAGCAGTTTGACAGGGGTTATGAACACTGAAGCTTTCTTT. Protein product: CASSLTGVMNTEAFF.